This T cell receptor beta chain was identified during a study of T cells after yellow fever vaccination. Overall study results and limits: A secondary response was less intense yet reached its peak sooner, at day 5 versus 15.

With V trimmed by 1 base and J by 4 bases, 5 bases remained unmatched. There are 16 residues in the CDR3. Germline CDR1 and CDR2: SGHRS and YFSETQ. Notes on this clonotype: The antigen remains undetermined.

One entry per CDR3 protein results from TCRdb running MiXCR on the 5' RACE reads. The sample yields some 670,000 distinct CDR3 sequences, about 12% seen once. The sequencing here drew on PBMCs, taken on the day of the yellow fever booster vaccination. This clonotype was obtained from a man aged 30 to 39 who received the YFV17D yellow fever vaccine. The chain joins TRBV5-1 to TRBJ2-2; 9 nucleotides align to TRBD2. The CDR3 sequence: CASSLSGTSSTGELFF. The CDR3 DNA reads as TGCGCCAGCAGCTTGAGTGGGACTAGCTCCACCGGGGAGCTGTTTTTT. The full variable domain, rest sourced from reference TRBV5-1 and TRBJ2-2, is KAGVTQTPRYLIKTRGQQVTLSCSPISGHRSVSWYQQTPGQGLQFLFEYFSETQRNKGNFPGRFSGRQFSNSRSEMNVSTLELGDSALYLCASSLSGTSSTGELFFGEGSRLTVL.